These 27 T cell receptor beta chains were all obtained from the same sample, sequenced in a study of blood T cell repertoires in COVID-19. Here immunoSEQ multiplex PCR was the method, and the copy in TCRdb shows in-frame clones only, minus some. The sample records roughly 110,000 clones, about two thirds being singletons. Source material: peripheral blood. These receptors were taken from a human donor with acute or convalescent COVID-19. The donor label of this sample is uncertain.

This clone was counted between two and nine times. The chain carries TRBV7-3 and TRBJ2-1; 10 nucleotides align to TRBD2. Germline V gene data show CDR1 as SGHTA and CDR2 as FQGTGA. V lost 5 bases and J lost 0; bases outside the gene matches: 4. The CDR3 consists of 16 residues. CDR3 sequence (DNA): TGTGCCAGCAGCCAAAGCGGGGGGGTCTCCTACAATGAGCAGTTCTTC. Protein sequence: CASSQSGGVSYNEQFF.

The chain uses TRBV25-1 and TRBJ1-3; no clear D. The CDR3 is made up of 13 amino acids. Germline CDR1 is MGHDK and CDR2 is SYGVNS. Trimming shortened V by 4 bases and J by 5 bases, and 9 bases separated the two germline ends. The CDR3 bases are TGTGCCAGCAGTGCGGGTACCCGAAACACCATATATTTT. Translated: CASSAGTRNTIYF.

This clone was seen a few times. The chain recombines TRBV2 with TRBJ1-6; 10 nucleotides line up with TRBD1. The germline CDR1 and CDR2 sequences are SNHLY and FYNNEI. The junction had 4 bases not matched to a gene; V was cut back by 8 bases and J by 6 bases. CDR3 length: 14 amino acids. The CDR3 protein is CASFRDRGNSPLHF. The CDR3 nucleotides read TGTGCCAGCTTCCGGGACAGGGGTAATTCACCCCTCCACTTT.

This clone showed up just a few times. This chain connects TRBV7-9 to TRBJ2-5; perhaps TRBD1 as D (5 bases). This CDR3 contains 14 residues. Germline lookup yields CDR1 SEHNR and CDR2 FQNEAQ (reference sequence). The V end lost 4 bases, the J end lost 7 bases, and 16 bases lay between the germline ends. Written as DNA, the CDR3 is TGTGCCAGCAGCTCCGGAACCCGTAGGGGGACCCAGTACTTC. Its protein is CASSSGTRRGTQYF.

V and J are TRBV5-1 and TRBJ2-2; D is perhaps TRBD1 (5 bases). V lost 2 bases to trimming and J lost 1 base, with 18 bases between them. Looked up from germline, CDR1 is SGHRS and CDR2 is YFSETQ. The CDR3 contains 18 residues. The CDR3 loop reads CASSFRRAQTLNTGELFF. In DNA form, the CDR3 reads TGCGCCAGCAGCTTCCGCAGGGCTCAAACCCTGAACACCGGGGAGCTGTTTTTT.

This clone was counted once. The CDR3: CASTPLTGYEQYF. The CDR3, as DNA: TGCGCCAGCACCCCCCTGACAGGGTACGAGCAGTACTTC. The chain couples TRBV5-1 to TRBJ2-7; 7 nucleotides line up with TRBD1. The J segment lost 4 bases and the V segment lost 6 bases, leaving 7 bases of the junction unmatched. Germline V gene lookup returns CDR1 SGHRS and CDR2 YFSETQ. This CDR3 contains 13 residues.

The J gene is TRBJ2-5, the V gene TRBV18, with 8 positions matching TRBD1. V dropped 0 bases and J dropped 6; count of bases not matched to a gene: 9. This CDR3 has 16 residues. The germline gives CDR1 KGHSH, CDR2 LQKENI. The DNA of the CDR3 is TGTGCCAGCTCACCACCGCTACCAGGGGGCACGAAGACCCAGTACTTC. It specifies CASSPPLPGGTKTQYF.

In DNA, the CDR3 is TGCGCCAGCAGCTTCGGGAGGGCCATCTATGGCTACACCTTC. This codes for CASSFGRAIYGYTF. This rearrangement joins TRBV5-1 to TRBJ1-2; D uncertain. Germline CDR1 reads SGHRS; CDR2 reads YFSETQ. V shed 2 bases and J shed 4 bases, with 12 bases lying between them. The CDR3 covers 14 residues.

The genes are TRBV25-1 and TRBJ1-1, with 9 bases that match TRBD1. V trimming: 4 bases; J trimming: 0 bases; junction bases outside the gene matches: 6. CDR3 length: 16 residues. Germline loops: CDR1 MGHDK, CDR2 SYGVNS. CDR3 sequence: CASSGANRGLNTEAFF. The CDR3 nucleotides read TGTGCCAGCAGTGGGGCCAACAGGGGGCTGAACACTGAAGCTTTCTTT.

The chain is built from TRBV10-3 and TRBJ1-5, with TRBD1 matching over 9 bases. Germline V CDR1 and CDR2: ENHRY, SYGVKD. Trimming at V came to 6 bases and at J to 6 bases, leaving 9 bases not matched to a gene. CDR3 length equals 15 residues. As DNA, the CDR3 is TGTGCCATCAGGTCCGGGACAGGGTCTTTTCAGCCCCAGCATTTT. Residues: CAIRSGTGSFQPQHF.

The V call is TRBV6-6, the J call TRBJ2-3; D perhaps matches TRBD1 (6 bases). This CDR3 is built from 14 residues. Germline CDR1 MNHNY, CDR2 SVGAGI (reference sequence). Trimming took off 5 bases at V and 3 bases at J, with 12 bases between the two ends. The CDR3 is CASSDTGITDTQYF. DNA of the CDR3: TGTGCCAGCAGTGATACAGGGATTACAGATACGCAGTATTTT.

The chain carries TRBV30 and TRBJ1-1, with TRBD1 matching over 7 bases. V trimming: 8 bases; J trimming: 3 bases; junction bases outside the gene matches: 12. The germline gives CDR1 GTSNPN, CDR2 SVGIG (reference sequence). CDR3 size: 14 residues. Here the CDR3 DNA reads TGTGCCCACCAGACAGGGACTCGGTACACTGAAGCTTTCTTT. Its protein is CAHQTGTRYTEAFF.

In this sample, this clone turned up once. This chain uses TRBV11-2 with TRBJ1-1; D perhaps matches TRBD1 (6 bases). Trimming removed 5 bases from V and 8 bases from J, with 24 bases in between. In germline, CDR1 is SGHAT, CDR2 FQNNGV. CDR3 size: 16 residues. CDR3 protein: CASSLSGGGGLSEAFF. CDR3 DNA sequence: TGTGCCAGCAGCCTGTCGGGGGGCGGGGGCTTGTCAGAAGCTTTCTTT. Using reference TRBV11-2 and TRBJ1-1 for the parts outside the CDR3, the full variable domain is EAGVAQSPRYKIIEKRQSVAFWCNPISGHATLYWYQQILGQGPKLLIQFQNNGVVDDSQLPKDRFSAERLKGVDSTLKIQPAKLEDSAVYLCASSLSGGGGLSEAFFGQGTRLTVV.

The sample holds one count of this clone. The chain has TRBV27 and TRBJ2-6; D may be TRBD1 (5 bases). This CDR3 has 15 residues. Per germline, CDR1 MNHEY and CDR2 SMNVEV (reference sequence). The V and J ends lost 6 bases and 1 base respectively, with 10 bases between them. DNA for the CDR3: TGTGCCAGCAGCTCCAGGGTGTCTGGGGCCAACGTCCTGACTTTC. This sequence encodes CASSSRVSGANVLTF. The complete variable domain, with remaining parts taken from reference TRBV27 and TRBJ2-6, reads EAQVTQNPRYLITVTGKKLTVTCSQNMNHEYMSWYRQDPGLGLRQIYYSMNVEVTDKGDVPEGYKVSRKEKRNFPLILESPSPNQTSLYFCASSSRVSGANVLTFGAGSRLTVL.

The chain employs TRBV7-6 and TRBJ1-4; a weak D match, TRBD1 (6 bases). The CDR3 length is 15 residues. V lost 5 bases, J lost 0 bases, and 10 bases lay in between. The germline CDR1 and CDR2 sequences are SGHVS and FNYEAQ. This CDR3 reads CASSIGGATNEKLFF. The CDR3, as DNA: TGTGCCAGCAGCATAGGGGGAGCAACTAATGAAAAACTGTTTTTT.

This chain uses TRBV4-1 with TRBJ1-1; D not resolved. V was shortened by 1 base and J by 1 base, with 13 bases between the two germline ends. The CDR3 extends over 16 amino acids. CDR1 MGHRA and CDR2 YSYEKL come from the germline V gene. The CDR3 protein is CASSQVTWARNTEAFF. Here the CDR3 DNA reads TGCGCCAGCAGCCAAGTAACTTGGGCCAGGAACACTGAAGCTTTCTTT.

CDR3: CASSLGSGEYNEQFF. As DNA, the CDR3 is TGTGCCAGCAGCTTAGGTAGCGGGGAGTACAATGAGCAGTTCTTC. The chain employs TRBV7-2 and TRBJ2-1, with 8 bases lining up with TRBD2. The J segment lost 4 bases and the V segment lost 1 base, leaving 3 bases of the junction unmatched. Germline CDR1 reads SGHTA; CDR2 reads FQGNSA. The CDR3 sequence is 15 residues long.

V and J are TRBV7-2 and TRBJ1-1; weak D call: TRBD1 (5 bases). V was clipped by 5 bases and J by 0 bases, with 13 bases between them. CDR1 and CDR2 from the germline V gene are SGHTA and FQGNSA. The CDR3 runs 15 residues. In nucleotides, the CDR3 is TGTGCCAGCAGCCTAACGCACAGGATGAACACTGAAGCTTTCTTT. Translated: CASSLTHRMNTEAFF.

V is TRBV27 and J is TRBJ2-5, with TRBD2 matching 8 bases. This CDR3 contains 16 residues. Germline trimming cut 3 bases from V and 4 bases from J; bases unmatched to any gene: 10. Germline V CDR1 and CDR2: MNHEY, SMNVEV (reference sequence). The CDR3 nucleotides are TGTGCCAGCAGTTTGGGAATCCGGGGGGGCCGAGAGACCCAGTACTTC. Protein product: CASSLGIRGGRETQYF.

This chain joins TRBV11-2 and TRBJ2-7, with a possible D match to TRBD2 (6 bases). CDR1 is SGHAT, CDR2 FQNNGV, per germline. V was trimmed by 5 bases and J by 2 bases, leaving 10 bases between them. CDR3 length: 13 amino acids. In DNA form, the CDR3 reads TGTGCCAGCAGCAGGGACTTGGCCTACGAGCAGTACGTC. The encoded protein is CASSRDLAYEQYV.

The rearrangement links TRBV30 to TRBJ1-6; possibly TRBD1 for D (5 bases). Trimming pared 1 base from V and 9 bases from J, leaving 10 bases between. Germline V gene lookup returns CDR1 GTSNPN and CDR2 SVGIG (reference sequence). This CDR3 spans 13 amino acids. This CDR3 is CAWSAGLGSPLHF. The CDR3 DNA reads as TGTGCCTGGAGTGCAGGGTTAGGTTCACCCCTCCACTTT. The full variable domain, its missing parts supplied by reference TRBV30 and TRBJ1-6, is SQTIHQWPATLVQPVGSPLSLECTVEGTSNPNLYWYRQAAGRGLQLLFYSVGIGQISSEVPQNLSASRPQDRQFILSSKKLLLSDSGFYLCAWSAGLGSPLHFGNGTRLTVT.

This clone was seen only once. The chain carries TRBV9 and TRBJ2-7; no clear D gene. Trimming shortened V by 0 bases and J by 1 base, and 8 bases separated the two germline ends. CDR1 is SGDLS, CDR2 YYNGEE, per germline. The CDR3 contains 14 residues. Written as DNA, the CDR3 is TGTGCCAGCAGCGTAGGTTCCGGTTCCTACGAGCAGTACTTC. Protein: CASSVGSGSYEQYF.

The chain has TRBV27 and TRBJ1-2, with D possibly TRBD1 on 5 matching bases. The CDR3 is 13 amino acids. Germline CDR1 MNHEY, CDR2 SMNVEV (reference sequence). The V end was cut by 4 bases, the J end by 1 base, with 7 bases between. Written as DNA, the CDR3 is TGTGCCAGCAGTTCCGACAGTAACTATGGCTACACCTTC. Translated: CASSSDSNYGYTF.

The chain carries TRBV12-3 or TRBV12-4 and TRBJ1-2, with 8 bases matching TRBD1. The CDR3 is 13 residues long. After removal of 4 bases from V and 8 bases from J, the junction contained 6 bases not matched to a gene. The CDR3 loop reads CASSSRGPTGYTF. The CDR3, as DNA: TGTGCCAGCAGTTCCAGGGGGCCGACGGGCTACACCTTC.

The chain carries TRBV7-2 and TRBJ2-3; 8 nucleotides line up with TRBD2. Germline CDR1 SGHTA, CDR2 FQGNSA. The CDR3 is 16 amino acids. V shed 3 bases, J shed 1 base, and the junction held 6 bases outside the gene matches. The CDR3 nucleotides read TGTGCCAGCAGCTTCCGAGCGGGGGCCGGCACAGATACGCAGTATTTT. Translation gives CASSFRAGAGTDTQYF.

This chain uses TRBV9 with TRBJ2-5, with D perhaps matching TRBD2 (7 bases). Germline V lookup: CDR1 SGDLS, CDR2 YYNGEE. There are 15 residues in the CDR3. Trimming pared 4 bases from V and 5 bases from J, leaving 18 bases between. CDR3 nucleotides: TGTGCCAGCAGCCCCCTGGGGGGGGCCCGCGAGACCCAGTACTTC. It encodes CASSPLGGARETQYF.

The chain links TRBV28 to TRBJ2-3, with 7 bases matching TRBD1. In germline, CDR1 is MDHEN, CDR2 SYDVKM. CDR3 size: 15 residues. The V segment lost 2 bases and the J segment 5 bases; nucleotides outside the gene matches: 7. This CDR3 is CASSLRGLRGDTQYF. In nucleotides, the CDR3 is TGTGCCAGCAGTTTAAGGGGGCTGAGGGGAGATACGCAGTATTTT.